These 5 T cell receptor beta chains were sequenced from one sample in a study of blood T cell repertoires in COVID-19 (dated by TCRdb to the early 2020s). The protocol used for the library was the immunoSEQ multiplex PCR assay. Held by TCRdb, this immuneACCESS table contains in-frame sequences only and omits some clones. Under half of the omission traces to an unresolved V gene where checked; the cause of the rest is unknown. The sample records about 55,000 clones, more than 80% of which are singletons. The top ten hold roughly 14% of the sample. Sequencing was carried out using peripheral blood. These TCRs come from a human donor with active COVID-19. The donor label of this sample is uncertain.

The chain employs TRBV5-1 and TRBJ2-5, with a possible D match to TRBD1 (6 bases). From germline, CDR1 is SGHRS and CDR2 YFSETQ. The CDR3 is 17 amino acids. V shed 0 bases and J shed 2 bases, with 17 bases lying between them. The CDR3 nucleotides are TGCGCCAGCAGCTTGGAACCCTACAGGGTGGTTCAAGAGACCCAGTACTTC. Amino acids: CASSLEPYRVVQETQYF. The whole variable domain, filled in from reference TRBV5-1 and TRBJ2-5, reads KAGVTQTPRYLIKTRGQQVTLSCSPISGHRSVSWYQQTPGQGLQFLFEYFSETQRNKGNFPGRFSGRQFSNSRSEMNVSTLELGDSALYLCASSLEPYRVVQETQYFGPGTRLLVL.

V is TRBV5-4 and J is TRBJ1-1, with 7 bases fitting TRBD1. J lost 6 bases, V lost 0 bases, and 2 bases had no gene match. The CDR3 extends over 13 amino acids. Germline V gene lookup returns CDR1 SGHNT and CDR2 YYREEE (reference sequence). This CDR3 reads CASSLGQGAEAFF. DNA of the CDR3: TGTGCCAGCAGCTTGGGGCAGGGGGCTGAAGCTTTCTTT.

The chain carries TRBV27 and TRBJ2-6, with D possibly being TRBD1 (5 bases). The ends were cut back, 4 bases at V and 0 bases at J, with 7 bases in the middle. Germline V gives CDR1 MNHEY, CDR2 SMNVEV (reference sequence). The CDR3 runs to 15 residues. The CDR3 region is CASSSTDSGANVLTF. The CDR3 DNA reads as TGTGCCAGCAGTTCGACAGACTCTGGGGCCAACGTCCTGACTTTC.

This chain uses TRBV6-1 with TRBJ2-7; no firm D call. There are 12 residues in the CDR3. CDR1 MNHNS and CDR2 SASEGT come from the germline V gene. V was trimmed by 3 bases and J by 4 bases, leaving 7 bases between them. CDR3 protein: CASSDREYEQYV. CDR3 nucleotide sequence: TGTGCCAGCAGTGATCGAGAATACGAGCAGTACGTC.

CDR3 sequence: CASSLKGQTNYGYTF. CDR3 nucleotide sequence: TGTGCCAGCAGTTTAAAGGGACAGACTAACTATGGCTACACCTTC. J is TRBJ1-2 and V is TRBV27, with 7 bases lining up with TRBD1. Germline V gene lookup returns CDR1 MNHEY and CDR2 SMNVEV (reference sequence). V dropped 2 bases and J dropped 0; count of bases not matched to a gene: 3. This CDR3 has 15 residues.